Each of the 21 T cell receptor beta chains below was sequenced from the same sample in a study of response to subunit inactivated influenza vaccine listed by TCRdb under 2018. Reading the label with the study, this specimen's time point is: 45 to 50 days after influenza vaccine administration. Library construction relied on RT-PCR. Reads for this sample came from an Illumina HiSeq 2500. The public reads were reanalyzed by TCRdb: fastp trimming at Q25, MiXCR alignment, in-frame beta chains only. One record per CDR3 amino acid sequence lists the most common genes and DNA. The sample has around 160,000 distinct CDR3 sequences on record, roughly a tenth of them singletons. 9.5% to 15% of the sample comes from the top ten. Sample: non-naive T cells sorted from PBMCs, taken roughly 48 days after vaccination. Read against the paper, the sample's cell subset or site label means: memory T cell fraction. All receptors derive from a man between 50 and 59 years old who received an inactivated influenza vaccine. Donor details come from another sample of the same person, matched by shared clones.

This clonotype was seen at least ten times. The rearrangement uses TRBV28 and TRBJ1-2, with D maybe TRBD1 (5 bases). Germline V lookup: CDR1 MDHEN, CDR2 SYDVKM. The V end was cut by 3 bases, the J end by 4 bases, with 15 bases between. The CDR3 extends over 15 amino acids. DNA of the CDR3: TGTGCCAGCAGTTTGCAGTATCGGAGGGGCTATGGCTACACCTTC. Translated: CASSLQYRRGYGYTF.

This clonotype showed up just a few times. The rearrangement uses TRBV16 and TRBJ2-5; 8 positions match TRBD2. With 1 base clipped from V and 5 bases from J, the junction kept 3 bases outside the gene matches. Germline CDR1 is KGHSY and CDR2 is FQNENV. This CDR3 has 14 amino acids. The DNA of the CDR3 is TGTGCCAGCAGCCAATTATCTAGCGGGGAGACCCAGTACTTC. Protein: CASSQLSSGETQYF.

The V and J genes are TRBV7-2 and TRBJ2-7, with D possibly TRBD1 on 6 matching bases. Trimming stripped 0 bases from V and 2 bases from J, with 11 bases between. CDR3 length: 15 residues. Germline V gene data show CDR1 as SGHTA and CDR2 as FQGNSA. CDR3 residues: CASSLAAGVAYEQYF. CDR3 DNA: TGTGCCAGCAGCTTAGCGGCAGGGGTGGCCTACGAGCAGTACTTC.

This clonotype was seen at least ten times. The chain combines TRBV29-1 with TRBJ2-5; D remains unclear. CDR1 is SQVTM and CDR2 is ANQGSEA in the germline V gene. The V and J ends lost 4 bases and 0 bases respectively, with 6 bases between them. CDR3 length equals 12 residues. The CDR3 DNA reads TGCAGCGTTGGGTGGGACCAAGAGACCCAGTACTTC. This sequence encodes CSVGWDQETQYF.

Ten or more counts support this clonotype. The CDR3 DNA follows: TGCGCCAGCAGCTTAACCGGGGACGAGCAGTACTTC. Its protein is CASSLTGDEQYF. This sequence joins TRBV5-1 and TRBJ2-7; a weak D match, TRBD2 (5 bases). CDR1 and CDR2 from the germline V gene are SGHRS and YFSETQ. The CDR3 consists of 12 residues. V was pared by 2 bases and J by 5 bases, with 8 bases between.

By sample fraction, this clonotype is medium-sized. J is TRBJ2-4 and V is TRBV2, with TRBD2 as a possible D gene (6 bases). Germline V gene lookup returns CDR1 SNHLY and CDR2 FYNNEI. This CDR3 region has 15 residues. Trimming removed 10 bases at V and 7 bases at J, with 23 bases between. The CDR3, as DNA: TGTGCCACAAGATATGGGACTTCCCTTGGGAACATTCAGTACTTC. It specifies CATRYGTSLGNIQYF.

Note on this clonotype: An end of the junction does not agree with germline; a read error may underlie this. The chain carries TRBV7-9 and TRBJ1-1; TRBD1 might be the D (6 bases). This CDR3 has 14 amino acids. CDR1 is SEHNR, CDR2 FQNEAQ, per germline (reference sequence). This CDR3 is CASSRGGLNTGAFF. For the CDR3, the DNA is TGTGCCAGCAGCCGCGGGGGGCTCAACACTGGAGCTTTCTTT. Combining the CDR3 with reference TRBV7-9 and TRBJ1-1 gives the whole variable domain DTGVSQNPRHKITKRGQNVTFRCDPISEHNRLYWYRQTLGQGPEFLTYFQNEAQLEKSRLLSDRFSAERPKGSFSTLEIQRTEQGDSAMYLCASSRGGLNTGAFFGQGTRLTVV.

V is TRBV6-2 or TRBV6-3 and J is TRBJ2-7, with D unclear. The CDR3 loop spans 11 amino acids. V was clipped by 9 bases and J by 6 bases, with 12 bases between them. The germline V gene has CDR1 MNHEY and CDR2 SVGEGT. The CDR3 DNA reads as TGTGCCAGTACCTCTGGGGTCGAGCAGTACTTC. Translation gives CASTSGVEQYF.

In its sample, this clonotype was seen a few times. Just one base apart from a much larger clone, this may be a read error. This rearrangement joins TRBV20-1 to TRBJ2-3; 12 positions match TRBD2. CDR1 and CDR2 from the germline V gene are DFQATT and SNEGSKA (reference sequence). The CDR3 consists of 17 residues. The CDR3 region is CCARDPRLAGDEDTQYF. The CDR3 DNA follows: TGCTGTGCTAGAGATCCCAGACTAGCGGGAGATGAAGATACGCAGTATTTT.

This clonotype came up a few times. This rearrangement joins TRBV5-4 to TRBJ2-3; the match to TRBD2 covers 9 bases. V shed 1 base and J 3 bases; nucleotides not matched to a gene: 6. This CDR3 has 16 residues. Looked up from germline, CDR1 is SGHNT and CDR2 is YYREEE (reference sequence). CDR3 region: CASSLRASGKTDTQYF. The CDR3 nucleotides read TGTGCCAGCAGCTTGCGGGCTAGCGGGAAAACAGATACGCAGTATTTT.

V is TRBV3-1 and J is TRBJ2-3; D not resolved. V gave up 0 bases and J gave up 2 bases, with 6 bases separating them. The CDR3 loop spans 14 amino acids. CDR1 and CDR2 from the germline V gene are LGHDT and YNNKEL (reference sequence). For the CDR3, the DNA is TGTGCCAGCAGCCAAGAAGGCGTCACAGATACGCAGTATTTT. Translating it yields CASSQEGVTDTQYF.

This clonotype was picked up a small number of times. A much larger clone lies one base from this, so it may be a read error. The chain combines TRBV4-1 with TRBJ1-3; 7 nucleotides agree with TRBD1. The CDR3 loop spans 15 amino acids. Germline CDR1 is MGHRA and CDR2 is YSYEKL. The J segment lost 0 bases and the V segment lost 4 bases, leaving 3 bases of the junction unmatched. CDR3 DNA: TGCGCCAGCAGCCGGGACAGTAACTCTGGAAACACCATATATTTT. Protein sequence: CASSRDSNSGNTIYF.

The V and J genes are TRBV6-2 or TRBV6-3 and TRBJ2-7, with 11 nucleotides matching TRBD2. J was trimmed by 0 bases and V by 5 bases; bases with no gene match: 3. This CDR3 spans 15 amino acids. Germline CDR1 is MNHEY and CDR2 is SVGEGT. The CDR3 is CASSQLAGGSYEQYF. The DNA of the CDR3 is TGTGCCAGCAGTCAGCTAGCGGGGGGCTCCTACGAGCAGTACTTC.

The chain is built from TRBV4-3 and TRBJ2-1; unclear D gene. Germline loops: CDR1 LGHNA, CDR2 YSLEER. V lost 0 bases and J 10 bases, leaving 10 bases between the germline ends. The CDR3 totals 13 residues. CDR3 protein: CASSQDRAGEQFF. CDR3 bases: TGCGCCAGCAGCCAAGATCGCGCTGGGGAGCAGTTCTTC.

This clonotype was found a few times. J is TRBJ1-1 and V is TRBV7-2; a weak D match, TRBD1 (5 bases). Germline CDR1 and CDR2: SGHTA and FQGNSA. Trimming removed 8 bases at V and 5 bases at J, with 18 bases between. The CDR3 covers 14 residues. The CDR3 region has the DNA TGTGCCAGCCGTGGGGGACTGGAAGGGACTGAAGCTTTCTTT. Protein sequence: CASRGGLEGTEAFF.

The chain joins TRBV7-3 to TRBJ2-3; 14 bases agree with TRBD2. The CDR3 contains 16 residues. Trimming took 2 bases from V and 5 from J; bases not matched to a gene: 3. Looked up from germline, CDR1 is SGHTA and CDR2 is FQGTGA. This CDR3 reads CASSLSGLAGGDTQYF. In nucleotides, the CDR3 is TGTGCCAGCAGCTTATCCGGACTAGCGGGAGGAGATACGCAGTATTTT.

In this sample, this clonotype turned up a few times. The chain has TRBV5-6 and TRBJ2-1, with a weak D call TRBD2 (5 bases). Trimming pared 0 bases from V and 0 bases from J, leaving 16 bases between. In germline, CDR1 is SGHDT, CDR2 YYEEEE. CDR3 length: 18 amino acids. The CDR3 is CASSLARKGLDSYNEQFF. In DNA form, the CDR3 reads TGTGCCAGCAGCTTGGCCAGGAAAGGACTGGACTCCTACAATGAGCAGTTCTTC.

This clonotype was picked up a small number of times. CDR3: CASSYHIMNTEAFF. CDR3 in DNA: TGTGCCAGCAGCTATCACATTATGAACACTGAAGCTTTCTTT. V gene TRBV7-2 combines with J gene TRBJ1-1, with D hard to call. Germline V lookup: CDR1 SGHTA, CDR2 FQGNSA. The length of the CDR3 is 14 residues. Deletions cut 4 bases from V and 0 bases from J, with 9 bases between.

V usage is TRBV28 and J usage is TRBJ2-7; no reliable D call. The CDR3 spans 14 residues. From germline, CDR1 is MDHEN and CDR2 SYDVKM. V was clipped by 3 bases and J by 4 bases, with 13 bases between them. The CDR3 bases are TGTGCCAGCAGTTTCCGTGAGAATTGGTACGAGCAGTACTTC. Residues: CASSFRENWYEQYF.

CDR3 region: CASYRDVNYGYTF. The DNA for the CDR3 is TGTGCCAGCTACAGGGATGTTAACTATGGCTACACCTTC. The chain carries TRBV28 and TRBJ1-2; TRBD1 is a possible D gene (6 bases). Germline V gene data show CDR1 as MDHEN and CDR2 as SYDVKM. The CDR3 has 13 residues. V was cut by 8 bases and J by 1 base, with 11 bases left in between.

This clonotype appeared a few times. This chain links TRBV6-1 with TRBJ2-3, with D tentatively TRBD2 (6 bases). The CDR3 runs 15 residues. CDR1 and CDR2 from the germline V gene are MNHNS and SASEGT. V shed 1 base and J shed 0 bases, with 8 bases lying between them. The CDR3 spells CASSEVTSSTDTQYF. DNA of the CDR3: TGTGCCAGCAGTGAAGTAACTAGCAGCACAGATACGCAGTATTTT.